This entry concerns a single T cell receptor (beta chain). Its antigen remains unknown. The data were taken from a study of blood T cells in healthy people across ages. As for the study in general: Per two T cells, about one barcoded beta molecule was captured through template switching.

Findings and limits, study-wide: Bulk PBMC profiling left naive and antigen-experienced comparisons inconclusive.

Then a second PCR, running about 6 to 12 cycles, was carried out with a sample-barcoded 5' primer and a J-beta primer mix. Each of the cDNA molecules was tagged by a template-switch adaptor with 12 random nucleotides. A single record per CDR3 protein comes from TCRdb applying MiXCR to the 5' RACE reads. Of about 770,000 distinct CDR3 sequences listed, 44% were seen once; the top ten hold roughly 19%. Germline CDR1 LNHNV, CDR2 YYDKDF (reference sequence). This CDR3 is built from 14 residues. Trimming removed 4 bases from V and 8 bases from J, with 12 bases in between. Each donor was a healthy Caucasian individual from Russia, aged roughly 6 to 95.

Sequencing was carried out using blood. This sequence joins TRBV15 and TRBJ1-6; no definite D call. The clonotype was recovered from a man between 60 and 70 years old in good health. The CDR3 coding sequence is TGTGCCACCAGCACTACATTCGGTGATTCACCCCTCCACTTT. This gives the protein CATSTTFGDSPLHF. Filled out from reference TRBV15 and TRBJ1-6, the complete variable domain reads DAMVIQNPRYQVTQFGKPVTLSCSQTLNHNVMYWYQQKSSQAPKLLFHYYDKDFNNEADTPDNFQSRRPNTSFCFLDIRSPGLGDTAMYLCATSTTFGDSPLHFGNGTRLTVT.